These 14 T cell receptor beta chains were all obtained from the same sample, sequenced in a study of T cells after yellow fever vaccination. Each CDR3 protein is one row after TCRdb ran MiXCR on the 5' RACE reads. Among more than 90,000 distinct CDR3 sequences listed, 7.2% were seen once. The sample in question was CD4+ T cells sorted from PBMCs, obtained about 49 days after the first yellow fever vaccination. The receptors stem from a man aged 18 to 35 who received the YFV17D yellow fever vaccine.

This clonotype occurred many times. The chain joins TRBV4-2 to TRBJ1-3; D is perhaps TRBD1 (6 bases). Germline values: CDR1 LGHNA, CDR2 YNFKEQ. Trimming stripped 1 base from V and 4 bases from J, with 14 bases between. This CDR3 has 16 residues. The chain's CDR3 is CASSQGSTGFGNTIYF. Here the CDR3 DNA reads TGTGCCAGCAGCCAAGGCTCTACAGGGTTCGGAAACACCATATATTTT.

This clonotype showed up many times. This chain joins TRBV28 and TRBJ2-3; 14 bases match TRBD2. The ends lost 5 bases at V and 0 bases at J; junction bases unmatched: 10. The CDR3 is 19 residues long. Germline V gives CDR1 MDHEN, CDR2 SYDVKM. CDR3 sequence: CASSLTRLAGGPSTDTQYF. As DNA, the CDR3 is TGTGCCAGCAGTCTAACCCGACTAGCGGGGGGGCCGAGCACAGATACGCAGTATTTT.

This clonotype was seen many times. The CDR3, as DNA: TGTGCCACCAGTGATTCCGGACATTGGGACGGGGAGCTGTTTTTT. Amino acids: CATSDSGHWDGELFF. The rearrangement uses TRBV24-1 and TRBJ2-2, with D possibly being TRBD1 (5 bases). This CDR3 spans 15 amino acids. Germline V gives CDR1 KGHDR, CDR2 SFDVKD. The ends were cut back, 2 bases at V and 7 bases at J, with 13 bases in the middle.

This clonotype was counted many times. The chain joins TRBV4-1 to TRBJ1-4; the D gene is possibly TRBD1 (5 bases). Trimming left V 1 base short and J 8 bases short, with 17 bases between. From germline, CDR1 is MGHRA and CDR2 YSYEKL. This CDR3 comprises 16 residues. This CDR3 is CASSQVGIGAQEKLFF. CDR3 bases: TGCGCCAGCAGCCAAGTGGGCATCGGGGCGCAAGAAAAACTGTTTTTT.

This clonotype was counted only a few times. This chain uses TRBV5-6 with TRBJ2-5; 9 bases agree with TRBD2. The length of the CDR3 is 15 residues. CDR1 and CDR2 (germline): SGHDT, YYEEEE. V lost 5 bases and J lost 5; bases outside the gene matches: 10. CDR3 DNA sequence: TGTGCCAGCAGTCATGCTGGGAGCGGGGGGGAGACCCAGTACTTC. Translating gives CASSHAGSGGETQYF.

Turning to this clonotype: Possible read error: a much larger clone is one base away. CDR3 in amino acids: CASGYPPGGATQYF. In DNA, the CDR3 is TGTGCCAGCGGCTACCCCCCGGGGGGAGCTACGCAGTATTTT. The V gene is TRBV7-2, the J gene TRBJ2-3; 7 bases line up with TRBD2. V dropped 8 bases and J dropped 8; count of bases not matched to a gene: 13. Germline values: CDR1 SGHTA, CDR2 FQGNSA. This CDR3 is built from 14 residues. Combining the CDR3 with reference TRBV7-2 and TRBJ2-3 gives the whole variable domain GAGVSQSPSNKVTEKGKDVELRCDPISGHTALYWYRQSLGQGLEFLIYFQGNSAPDKSGLPSDRFSAERTGGSVSTLTIQRTQQEDSAVYLCASGYPPGGATQYFGPGTRLTVL.

This clonotype was counted at least ten times. The chain uses TRBV2 and TRBJ1-5; no clear D gene. This CDR3 is built from 12 residues. V shed 6 bases and J shed 4 bases, with 7 bases lying between them. Germline CDR1 SNHLY, CDR2 FYNNEI. For the CDR3, the DNA is TGTGCCAGCAGGCCAGTTAATCAGCCCCAGCATTTT. Protein: CASRPVNQPQHF.

The V call is TRBV5-5, the J call TRBJ2-1, with 9 positions matching TRBD2. This CDR3 region has 12 residues. CDR1 SGHKS and CDR2 YYEKEE come from the germline V gene (reference sequence). Trimming removed 1 base from V and 13 bases from J; junction bases left unmatched: 3. The CDR3 DNA sequence: TGTGCCAGCAGCTTGAGGCTAGCGGGACAGTTCTTC. It encodes CASSLRLAGQFF.

In this sample, this clonotype turned up many times. The chain recombines TRBV12-3 or TRBV12-4 with TRBJ1-6; D is possibly TRBD1 (5 bases). V was pared by 4 bases and J by 14 bases, with 9 bases between. The CDR3 spans 11 residues. This CDR3 is CASSWGETLHF. CDR3 sequence (DNA): TGTGCCAGCAGTTGGGGGGAAACCCTCCACTTT.

This clonotype was counted at least ten times. The gene calls are TRBV12-5 and TRBJ2-1; the D call may be TRBD1 or TRBD2 (7 bases each). This CDR3 spans 22 amino acids. From germline, CDR1 is LGHNT and CDR2 FRNRAP. V lost 2 bases to trimming and J lost 0 bases, with 29 bases between them. CDR3 bases: TGTGCTAGTGGTTTGATTACTCGGGCAGGGGGTCTGCGGGGGAGCTCCTACAATGAGCAGTTCTTC. This sequence encodes CASGLITRAGGLRGSSYNEQFF.

At least ten counts were recorded for this clonotype. V usage is TRBV14 and J usage is TRBJ2-3; maybe TRBD2 (6 bases). Between the trimmed V and J ends, which lost 5 bases and 6 bases, there was a span of 9 bases. The V gene's germline CDR1 is SGHDN and CDR2 FVKESK. The CDR3 extends over 12 amino acids. CDR3 nucleotide sequence: TGTGCCAGCAGCTCTGCGGGGGATACGCAGTATTTT. It specifies CASSSAGDTQYF.

This clonotype has more than one count but fewer than ten. This chain connects TRBV5-1 to TRBJ2-5; D is unresolved. This CDR3 spans 13 amino acids. V was trimmed by 5 bases and J by 4 bases, leaving 12 bases between them. Germline V CDR1 and CDR2: SGHRS, YFSETQ. This CDR3 is CASRKDNPETQYF. The CDR3 DNA sequence: TGCGCCAGCAGAAAAGATAACCCAGAGACCCAGTACTTC. The full variable domain, its missing parts supplied by reference TRBV5-1 and TRBJ2-5, is KAGVTQTPRYLIKTRGQQVTLSCSPISGHRSVSWYQQTPGQGLQFLFEYFSETQRNKGNFPGRFSGRQFSNSRSEMNVSTLELGDSALYLCASRKDNPETQYFGPGTRLLVL.

CDR3 region: CASGTGRGNSEAFF. In DNA, the CDR3 is TGTGCTAGTGGTACCGGCAGGGGTAACTCTGAAGCTTTCTTT. The J gene is TRBJ1-1, the V gene TRBV12-5; the D gene is possibly TRBD1 (6 bases). V shed 5 bases and J shed 6 bases, with 16 bases lying between them. The CDR3 loop spans 14 amino acids. Germline loops: CDR1 LGHNT, CDR2 FRNRAP.

This clonotype has ten or more counts. The genes are TRBV5-1 and TRBJ2-1; 9 bases map to TRBD2. This CDR3 region has 15 residues. Germline loops: CDR1 SGHRS, CDR2 YFSETQ. The V segment lost 6 bases and the J segment 9 bases; nucleotides outside the gene matches: 13. CDR3 in amino acids: CASTPLAGARGEQFF. CDR3 DNA sequence: TGCGCCAGCACCCCCTTAGCGGGGGCTAGGGGTGAGCAGTTCTTC.